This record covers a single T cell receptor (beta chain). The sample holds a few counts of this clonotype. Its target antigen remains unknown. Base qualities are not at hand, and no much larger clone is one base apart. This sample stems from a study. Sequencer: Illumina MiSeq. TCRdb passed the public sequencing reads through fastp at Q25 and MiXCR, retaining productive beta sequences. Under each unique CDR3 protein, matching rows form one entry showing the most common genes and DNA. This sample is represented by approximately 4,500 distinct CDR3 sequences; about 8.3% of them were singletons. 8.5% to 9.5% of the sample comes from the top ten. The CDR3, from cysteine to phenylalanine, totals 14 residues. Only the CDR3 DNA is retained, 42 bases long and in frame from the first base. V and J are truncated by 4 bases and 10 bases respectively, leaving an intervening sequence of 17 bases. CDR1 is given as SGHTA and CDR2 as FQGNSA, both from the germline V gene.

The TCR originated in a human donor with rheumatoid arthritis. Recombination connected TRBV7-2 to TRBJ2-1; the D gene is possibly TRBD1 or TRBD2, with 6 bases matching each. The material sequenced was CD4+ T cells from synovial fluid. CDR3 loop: CASSWGQGLLEQFF. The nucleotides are TGTGCCAGCAGCTGGGGGCAGGGACTTCTGGAGCAGTTCTTC.